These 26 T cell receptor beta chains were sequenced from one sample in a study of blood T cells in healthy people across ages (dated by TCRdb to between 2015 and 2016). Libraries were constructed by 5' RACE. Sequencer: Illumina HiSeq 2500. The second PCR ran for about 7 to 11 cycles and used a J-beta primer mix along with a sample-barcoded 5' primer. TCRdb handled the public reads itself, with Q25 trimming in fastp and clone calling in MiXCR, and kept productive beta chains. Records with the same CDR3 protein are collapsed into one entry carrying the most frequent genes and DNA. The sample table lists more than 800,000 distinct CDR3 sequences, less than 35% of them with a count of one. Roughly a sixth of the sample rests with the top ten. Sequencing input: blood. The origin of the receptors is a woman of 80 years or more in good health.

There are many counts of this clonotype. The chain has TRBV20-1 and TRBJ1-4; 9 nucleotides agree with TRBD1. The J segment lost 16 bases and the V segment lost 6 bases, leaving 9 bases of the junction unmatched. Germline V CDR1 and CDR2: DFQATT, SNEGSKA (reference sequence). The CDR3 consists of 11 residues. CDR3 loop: CSAVQGAYGFF. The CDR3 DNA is TGCAGTGCCGTACAGGGGGCGTATGGGTTTTTT.

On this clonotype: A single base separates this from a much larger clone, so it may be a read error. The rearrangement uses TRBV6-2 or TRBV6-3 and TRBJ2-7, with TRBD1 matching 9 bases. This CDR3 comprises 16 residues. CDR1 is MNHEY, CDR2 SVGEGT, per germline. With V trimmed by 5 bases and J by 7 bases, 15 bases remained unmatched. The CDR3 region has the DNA TGTGCCAGCAGTCAATTAGGACAGGGGCGACAAAATGAGCAGTACTTC. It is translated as CASSQLGQGRQNEQYF.

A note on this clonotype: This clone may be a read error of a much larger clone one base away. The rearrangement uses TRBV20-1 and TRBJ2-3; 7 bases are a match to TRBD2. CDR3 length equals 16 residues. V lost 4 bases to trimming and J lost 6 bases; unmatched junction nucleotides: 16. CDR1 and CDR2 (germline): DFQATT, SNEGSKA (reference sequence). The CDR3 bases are TGCAGTGCTAACCCATCTCTGGGGGGGTGGTCCGATACGCAGTATTTT. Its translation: CSANPSLGGWSDTQYF.

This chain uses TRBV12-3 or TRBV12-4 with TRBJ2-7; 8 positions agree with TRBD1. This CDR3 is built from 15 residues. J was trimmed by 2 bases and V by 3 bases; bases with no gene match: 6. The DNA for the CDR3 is TGTGCCAGCAGTTTGATGGGACAGGTGACCTACGAGCAGTACTTC. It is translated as CASSLMGQVTYEQYF.

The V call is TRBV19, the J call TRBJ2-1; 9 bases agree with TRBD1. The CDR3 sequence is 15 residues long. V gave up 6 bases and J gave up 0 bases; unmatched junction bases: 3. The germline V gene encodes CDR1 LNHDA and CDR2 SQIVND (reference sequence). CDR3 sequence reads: CASRRQGGSYNEQFF. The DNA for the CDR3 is TGTGCCAGTAGGAGACAGGGGGGCTCCTACAATGAGCAGTTCTTC. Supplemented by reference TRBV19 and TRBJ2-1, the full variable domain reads DGGITQSPKYLFRKEGQNVTLSCEQNLNHDAMYWYRQDPGQGLRLIYYSQIVNDFQKGDIAEGYSVSREKKESFPLTVTSAQKNPTAFYLCASRRQGGSYNEQFFGPGTRLTVL.

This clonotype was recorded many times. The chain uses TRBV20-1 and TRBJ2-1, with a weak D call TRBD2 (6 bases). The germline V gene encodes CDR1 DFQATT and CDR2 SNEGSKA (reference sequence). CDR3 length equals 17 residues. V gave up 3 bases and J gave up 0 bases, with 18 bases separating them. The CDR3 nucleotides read TGCAGTGCTAGGCATCCTAGGGGACTCCACTCCTACAATGAGCAGTTCTTC. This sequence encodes CSARHPRGLHSYNEQFF.

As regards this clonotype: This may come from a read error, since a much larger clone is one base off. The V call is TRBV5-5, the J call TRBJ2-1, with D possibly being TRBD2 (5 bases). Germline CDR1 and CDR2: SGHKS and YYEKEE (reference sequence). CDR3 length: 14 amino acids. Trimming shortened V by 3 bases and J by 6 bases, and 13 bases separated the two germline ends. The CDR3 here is CASSWKEGRNEQFF. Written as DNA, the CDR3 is TGTGCCAGCAGCTGGAAAGAGGGTCGCAATGAGCAGTTCTTC.

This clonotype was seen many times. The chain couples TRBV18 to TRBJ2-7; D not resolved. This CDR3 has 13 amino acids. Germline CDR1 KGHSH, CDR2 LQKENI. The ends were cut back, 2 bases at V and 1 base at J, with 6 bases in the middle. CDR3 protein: CASSPGQSYEQYF. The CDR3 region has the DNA TGTGCCAGCTCACCAGGGCAGTCCTACGAGCAGTACTTC. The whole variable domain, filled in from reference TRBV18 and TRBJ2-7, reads NAGVMQNPRHLVRRRGQEARLRCSPMKGHSHVYWYRQLPEEGLKFMVYLQKENIIDESGMPKERFSAEFPKEGPSILRIQQVVRGDSAAYFCASSPGQSYEQYFGPGTRLTVT.

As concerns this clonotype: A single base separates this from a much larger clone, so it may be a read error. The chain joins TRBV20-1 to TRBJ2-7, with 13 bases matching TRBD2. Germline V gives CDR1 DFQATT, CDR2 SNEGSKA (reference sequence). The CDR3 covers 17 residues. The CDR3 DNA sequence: TGCAGTGCTACGCGACTAGCGGGGGGAACTAAGACCTACGGGCAGTACTTC. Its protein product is CSATRLAGGTKTYGQYF.

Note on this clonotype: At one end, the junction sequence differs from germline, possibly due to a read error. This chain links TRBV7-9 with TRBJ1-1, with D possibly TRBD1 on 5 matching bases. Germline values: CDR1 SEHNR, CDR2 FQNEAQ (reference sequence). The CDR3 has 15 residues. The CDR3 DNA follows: TGTGCCGGCAGCGCTACGGGGCGAAGGAACACTGAAGCTTTCTTT. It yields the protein CAGSATGRRNTEAFF.

CDR3 protein: CASRPAGGSDTQYF. CDR3 nucleotide sequence: TGTGCCAGCAGACCAGCGGGGGGGTCCGATACGCAGTATTTT. V and J are TRBV6-4 and TRBJ2-3; 10 positions match TRBD2. J gave up 6 bases and V 6 bases, and 6 bases lay outside the gene matches. Germline V lookup: CDR1 MRHNA, CDR2 SNTAGT. The CDR3 has 14 amino acids.

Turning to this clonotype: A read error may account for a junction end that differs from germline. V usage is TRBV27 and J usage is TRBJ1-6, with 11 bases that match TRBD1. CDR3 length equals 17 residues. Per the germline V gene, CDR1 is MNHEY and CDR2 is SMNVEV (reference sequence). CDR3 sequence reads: CASSVNGQGARNLPLHF. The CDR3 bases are TGTGCCAGCAGTGTAAACGGACAGGGGGCTCGGAATTTACCCCTCCACTTT.

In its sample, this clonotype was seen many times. The CDR3 DNA sequence: TGTGCCAGCAGCCCCAAACCGGACAGAATGAACAATGAGCAGTTCTTC. Translation: CASSPKPDRMNNEQFF. The rearrangement links TRBV5-5 to TRBJ2-1; tentatively, D is TRBD1 (6 bases). The CDR3 has 16 amino acids. The germline V gene has CDR1 SGHKS and CDR2 YYEKEE (reference sequence). V dropped 4 bases and J dropped 5 bases, with 19 bases sitting between them.

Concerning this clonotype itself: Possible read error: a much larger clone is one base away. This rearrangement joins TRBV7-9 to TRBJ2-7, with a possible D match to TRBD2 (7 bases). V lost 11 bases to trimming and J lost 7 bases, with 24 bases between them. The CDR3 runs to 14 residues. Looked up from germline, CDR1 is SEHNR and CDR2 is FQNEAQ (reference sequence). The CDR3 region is CAYASGGQINEQYF. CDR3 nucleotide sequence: TGTGCCTACGCTTCCGGGGGGCAGATAAATGAGCAGTACTTC.

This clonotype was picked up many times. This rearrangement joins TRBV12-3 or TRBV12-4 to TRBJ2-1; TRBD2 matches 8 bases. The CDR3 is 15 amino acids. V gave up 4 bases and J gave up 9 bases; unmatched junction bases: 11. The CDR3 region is CASSSRGGRIGEQFF. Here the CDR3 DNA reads TGTGCCAGCAGTTCCCGGGGGGGGCGGATAGGTGAGCAGTTCTTC.

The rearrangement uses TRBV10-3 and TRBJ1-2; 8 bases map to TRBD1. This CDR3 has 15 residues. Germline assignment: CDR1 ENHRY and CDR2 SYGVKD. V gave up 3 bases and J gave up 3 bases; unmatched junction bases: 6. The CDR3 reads CAISDRPGQDYGYTF. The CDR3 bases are TGTGCCATCAGTGACCGTCCGGGACAGGACTATGGCTACACCTTC.

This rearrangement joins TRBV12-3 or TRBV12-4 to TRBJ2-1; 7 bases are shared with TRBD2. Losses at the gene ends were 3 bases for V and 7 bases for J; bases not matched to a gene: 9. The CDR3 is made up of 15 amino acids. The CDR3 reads CASSLGGLGRNEQFF. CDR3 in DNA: TGTGCCAGCAGTTTGGGCGGACTAGGGAGGAATGAGCAGTTCTTC.

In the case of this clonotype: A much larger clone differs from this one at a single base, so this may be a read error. The CDR3 region is CASRQGGRSGYTF. The CDR3 nucleotides read TGTGCCAGCAGGCAGGGGGGCCGCTCTGGCTACACCTTC. The V gene is TRBV6-5, the J gene TRBJ1-2; TRBD1 agrees at 7 bases. V trimming: 6 bases; J trimming: 7 bases; junction bases outside the gene matches: 8. CDR1 and CDR2 (germline): MNHEY, SVGAGI. This CDR3 has 13 amino acids.

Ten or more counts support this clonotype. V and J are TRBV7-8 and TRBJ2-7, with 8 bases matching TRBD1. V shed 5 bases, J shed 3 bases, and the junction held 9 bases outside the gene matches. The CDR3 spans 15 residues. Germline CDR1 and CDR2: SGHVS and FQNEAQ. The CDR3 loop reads CASSLTGGRFYEQYF. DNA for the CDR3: TGTGCCAGCAGCCTCACAGGGGGAAGGTTCTACGAGCAGTACTTC. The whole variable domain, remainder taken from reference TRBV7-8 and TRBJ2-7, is GAGVSQSPRYKVAKRGQDVALRCDPISGHVSLFWYQQALGQGPEFLTYFQNEAQLDKSGLPSDRFFAERPEGSVSTLKIQRTQQEDSAVYLCASSLTGGRFYEQYFGPGTRLTVT.

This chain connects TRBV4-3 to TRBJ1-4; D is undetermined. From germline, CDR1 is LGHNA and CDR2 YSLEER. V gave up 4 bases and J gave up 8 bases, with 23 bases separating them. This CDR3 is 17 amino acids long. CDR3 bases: TGCGCCAGCAGCCCCAGCCCCGTTAACCGGGAAGGGGAAAAACTGTTTTTT. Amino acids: CASSPSPVNREGEKLFF.

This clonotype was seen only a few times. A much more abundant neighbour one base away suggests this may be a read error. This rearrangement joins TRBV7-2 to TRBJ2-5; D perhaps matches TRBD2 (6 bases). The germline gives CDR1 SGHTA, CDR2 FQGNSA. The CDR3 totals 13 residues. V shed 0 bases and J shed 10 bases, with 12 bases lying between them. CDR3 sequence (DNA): TGTGCCAGCAGCTTAGCGGGGGAGGCTGTCCAGTACTTC. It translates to CASSLAGEAVQYF.

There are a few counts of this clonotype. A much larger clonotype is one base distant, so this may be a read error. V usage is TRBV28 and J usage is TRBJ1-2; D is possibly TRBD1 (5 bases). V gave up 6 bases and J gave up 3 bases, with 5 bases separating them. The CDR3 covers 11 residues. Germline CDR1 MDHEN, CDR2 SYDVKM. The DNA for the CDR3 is TGTGCCAGCAGGGGGGACTATGGCTACACCTTC. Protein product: CASRGDYGYTF.

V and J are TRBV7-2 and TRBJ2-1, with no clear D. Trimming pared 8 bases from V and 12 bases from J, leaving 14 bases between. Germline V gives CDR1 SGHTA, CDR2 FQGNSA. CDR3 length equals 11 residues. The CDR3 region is CASGPGSGQFF. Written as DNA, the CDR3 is TGTGCCAGCGGCCCCGGAAGTGGGCAGTTCTTC. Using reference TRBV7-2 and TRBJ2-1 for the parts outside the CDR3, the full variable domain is GAGVSQSPSNKVTEKGKDVELRCDPISGHTALYWYRQSLGQGLEFLIYFQGNSAPDKSGLPSDRFSAERTGGSVSTLTIQRTQQEDSAVYLCASGPGSGQFFGPGTRLTVL.

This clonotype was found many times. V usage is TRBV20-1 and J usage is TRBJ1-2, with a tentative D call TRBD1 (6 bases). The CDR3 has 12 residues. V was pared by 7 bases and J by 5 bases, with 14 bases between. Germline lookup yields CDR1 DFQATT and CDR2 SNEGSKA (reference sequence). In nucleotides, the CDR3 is TGCAGTGGGAGAGGGGGGATTTATGGCTACACCTTC. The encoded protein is CSGRGGIYGYTF.

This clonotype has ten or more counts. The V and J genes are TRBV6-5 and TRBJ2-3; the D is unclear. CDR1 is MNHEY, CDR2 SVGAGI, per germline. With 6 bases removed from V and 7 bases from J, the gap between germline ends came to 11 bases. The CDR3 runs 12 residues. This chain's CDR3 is CASRDLINTQYF. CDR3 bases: TGTGCCAGCAGAGACCTCATCAATACGCAGTATTTT.

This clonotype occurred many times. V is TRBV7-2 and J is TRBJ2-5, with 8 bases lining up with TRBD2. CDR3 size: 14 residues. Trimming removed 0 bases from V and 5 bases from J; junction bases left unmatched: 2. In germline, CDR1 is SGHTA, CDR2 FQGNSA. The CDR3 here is CASSLAGLVETQYF. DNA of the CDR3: TGTGCCAGCAGCTTAGCGGGACTAGTGGAGACCCAGTACTTC.